These 14 T cell receptor beta chains came from one sample sequenced in a study of blood T cell repertoires in COVID-19. Data came from immunoSEQ multiplex PCR; TCRdb stores just in-frame clones and leaves some out. The repertoire includes some 97,000 clones, 70% to 90% of them detected once, and 4.5% to 6.5% sits in the top ten. Material for sequencing was peripheral blood. Receptor source: a human donor in a cohort sampled during active COVID-19.

The chain couples TRBV6-6 to TRBJ1-2; TRBD1 is a possible D gene (6 bases). CDR1 MNHNY and CDR2 SVGAGI come from the germline V gene (reference sequence). V shed 6 bases and J shed 6 bases, with 14 bases lying between them. The CDR3 spans 13 residues. DNA of the CDR3: TGTGCCAGCAGATTACAGGGAATGGATGGCTACACCTTC. This sequence encodes CASRLQGMDGYTF.

This clone was counted only a few times. This chain uses TRBV6-4 with TRBJ2-3; D may be TRBD1 (5 bases). Germline loops: CDR1 MRHNA, CDR2 SNTAGT. Trimming pared 3 bases from V and 2 bases from J, leaving 6 bases between. The CDR3 is made up of 13 amino acids. As DNA, the CDR3 is TGTGCCAGCAGTGAAGGGGACACAGATACGCAGTATTTT. Its protein is CASSEGDTDTQYF.

The chain recombines TRBV11-2 with TRBJ2-5; a weak D match, TRBD2 (5 bases). The CDR3 runs to 17 residues. Germline V lookup: CDR1 SGHAT, CDR2 FQNNGV. The V end lost 4 bases, the J end lost 0 bases, and 18 bases lay between the germline ends. The CDR3 nucleotides are TGTGCCAGCAGCTCGAGAGGGTTTACCGTATACCAAGAGACCCAGTACTTC. This codes for CASSSRGFTVYQETQYF.

Notes on this clone: Other DNA sequences from this sample encode an identical CDR3 as well. J is TRBJ1-1 and V is TRBV27; weak D call: TRBD1 (6 bases). This CDR3 comprises 13 residues. The germline V gene encodes CDR1 MNHEY and CDR2 SMNVEV (reference sequence). V lost 5 bases and J lost 1, with 8 bases in between. CDR3 sequence: CASSLRGNTEAFF. As DNA, the CDR3 is TGTGCCAGCAGTCTCAGGGGGAACACTGAAGCTTTCTTT.

The genes are TRBV19 and TRBJ1-1; TRBD1 matches 8 bases. The CDR3 sequence is 14 residues long. From germline, CDR1 is LNHDA and CDR2 SQIVND (reference sequence). With V trimmed by 5 bases and J by 5 bases, 7 bases remained unmatched. CDR3 sequence: CASSSRQGWTEAFF. DNA for the CDR3: TGTGCCAGTAGTTCAAGACAGGGGTGGACTGAAGCTTTCTTT.

CDR3 sequence: CAWSVGAGTHNEQFF. CDR3 nucleotide sequence: TGTGCCTGGAGTGTAGGAGCGGGTACCCACAATGAGCAGTTCTTC. The chain is built from TRBV30 and TRBJ2-1, with a weak D call TRBD2 (6 bases). V was cut by 0 bases and J by 5 bases, with 14 bases left in between. The CDR3 spans 15 residues. Looked up from germline, CDR1 is GTSNPN and CDR2 is SVGIG (reference sequence). The whole variable domain, filled in from reference TRBV30 and TRBJ2-1, reads SQTIHQWPATLVQPVGSPLSLECTVEGTSNPNLYWYRQAAGRGLQLLFYSVGIGQISSEVPQNLSASRPQDRQFILSSKKLLLSDSGFYLCAWSVGAGTHNEQFFGPGTRLTVL.

This clone was recorded only once. The chain recombines TRBV18 with TRBJ2-1; no firm D call. Trimming took 3 bases from V and 7 from J, leaving 19 bases between them. Germline V gene lookup returns CDR1 KGHSH and CDR2 LQKENI. The CDR3 consists of 16 residues. This chain's CDR3 is CASSPIIAGSGNEQFF. The CDR3 nucleotides are TGTGCCAGCTCACCTATAATCGCCGGGTCTGGTAATGAGCAGTTCTTC.

The rearrangement uses TRBV9 and TRBJ1-1; D unclear. Trimming took 3 bases from V and 1 from J, leaving 7 bases between them. The CDR3 runs to 13 residues. The V gene's germline CDR1 is SGDLS and CDR2 YYNGEE. CDR3 nucleotides: TGTGCCAGCAGCGATAACAGGAACACTGAAGCTTTCTTT. This gives the protein CASSDNRNTEAFF.

The rearrangement uses TRBV7-9 and TRBJ2-1; TRBD2 matches 7 bases. The CDR3 consists of 17 residues. Germline-derived CDR1 and CDR2 are SEHNR and FQNEAQ (reference sequence). V lost 1 base and J lost 3; bases outside the gene matches: 9. In DNA, the CDR3 is TGTGCCAGCAGCTTAGTAGGTAGGCTAGCGGACTACAATGAGCAGTTCTTC. Its protein product is CASSLVGRLADYNEQFF.

The gene calls are TRBV10-3 and TRBJ1-2; D gene unclear. CDR1 ENHRY and CDR2 SYGVKD come from the germline V gene. The length of the CDR3 is 14 residues. V shed 0 bases and J shed 1 base, with 6 bases lying between them. The CDR3 protein is CAISESGSNYGYTF. For the CDR3, the DNA is TGTGCCATCAGTGAGTCGGGCAGTAACTATGGCTACACCTTC.

Worth noting for this clone: One end of the junction does not line up with germline, which may come from a read error. This chain joins TRBV13 and TRBJ2-4, with 11 bases aligning to TRBD1. The germline V gene has CDR1 PRHDT and CDR2 FYEKMQ (reference sequence). The CDR3 runs to 12 residues. CDR3 amino acids: CASSFGTGGMHF. The CDR3 coding sequence is TGTGCCAGCAGCTTTGGGACAGGGGGTATGCACTTC.

This sequence joins TRBV6-5 and TRBJ2-7; 8 positions agree with TRBD2. CDR3 length: 15 amino acids. Germline assignment: CDR1 MNHEY and CDR2 SVGAGI. The ends lost 6 bases at V and 3 bases at J; junction bases unmatched: 10. CDR3 residues: CASRPPGTSGYEQYF. In DNA, the CDR3 is TGTGCCAGCAGACCCCCCGGGACTAGTGGCTACGAGCAGTACTTC.

The V gene is TRBV4-3, the J gene TRBJ2-1; D is perhaps TRBD2 (6 bases). V was clipped by 2 bases and J by 8 bases, with 10 bases between them. Germline V gene lookup returns CDR1 LGHNA and CDR2 YSLEER. The CDR3 has 13 amino acids. DNA for the CDR3: TGCGCCAGCAGCCAAAGACTAGGCGATGAGCAGTTCTTC. Translation: CASSQRLGDEQFF.

The CDR3 DNA is TGCGCCAGCAGCCAGGCCGGGACACTCAACTATGGCTACACCTTC. Translating it yields CASSQAGTLNYGYTF. The genes are TRBV4-1 and TRBJ1-2; D may be TRBD1 (6 bases). The CDR3 is 15 residues long. The germline V gene has CDR1 MGHRA and CDR2 YSYEKL. The V end was cut by 3 bases, the J end by 2 bases, with 13 bases between.